This TCR beta chain derives from a study of neurological immune-mediated disorders. General study results and limits: In HTLV-1-associated myelopathy, TCR clonal expansion was greatest, and in multiple sclerosis it was least, below healthy controls.

The unsorted libraries were prepared from 2 million PBMCs (stored at -80 C). TCRdb processed the 5' RACE reads anew with MiXCR; each CDR3 protein has one entry. The table records tens of thousands of distinct CDR3 sequences, roughly 11% of them present only once. Between the trimmed V and J ends, which lost 5 bases and 6 bases, there was a span of 13 bases. Germline assignment: CDR1 SGHAT and CDR2 FQNNGV. The CDR3 is 13 amino acids. This clonotype has at least ten counts. Its antigen remains unknown. Sequencing was performed on PBMCs. This clonotype originated in a man in his 60s in good health. The chain uses TRBV11-2 and TRBJ1-1; no definite D call. CDR3 sequence reads: CASSGYWVAEAFF. CDR3 nucleotide sequence: TGTGCCAGCAGCGGGTACTGGGTCGCTGAAGCTTTCTTT.